This T cell receptor beta chain appears in the sequencing data of a study of blood T cell repertoires in COVID-19. Study at large: COVID-19 samples from acute and convalescent phases originated in the United States, Italy and Spain. Sources were T cells, B-cell-depleted T cells, or PBMCs; the material itself was cDNA or gDNA.

Original handling: The assay estimated nucleated cells by amplifying reference gene primers. The table came from immunoSEQ multiplex PCR; TCRdb's copy has only in-frame clones and leaves some out. The D gene and trimming were derived from the DNA, and the V and J assignments and clone size from that table. The sample holds about 83,000 clones, 88% seen once. There are 15 residues in the CDR3. The J segment lost 3 bases and the V segment lost 5 bases, leaving 7 bases of the junction unmatched. CDR1 and CDR2 (germline): MNHEY, SVGEGT. V usage is TRBV6-2 or TRBV6-3 and J usage is TRBJ2-3, with 8 positions matching TRBD1. This TCR was recovered from a human donor in a cohort sampled during active COVID-19. The sequenced material came from peripheral blood. The CDR3 loop is CASSPGGAQTDTQYF. The CDR3 DNA reads TGTGCCAGCAGTCCAGGGGGCGCGCAGACAGATACGCAGTATTTT.